The T cell receptor (beta chain) under discussion was sequenced for a study of T cell clonality in common variable immunodeficiency (dated by TCRdb to 2013 to 2016). For sequencing input, CVID and control samples contributed equivalent amounts of genomic DNA. For every sample, a 60 bp segment covering the rearranged TCRbeta CDR3 region was amplified and then sequenced. The immunoSEQ assay, a bias-corrected multiplex PCR combined with high-throughput sequencing, was used for TCRbeta amplification. Per the authors' processing: Each unique nucleotide sequence was treated as a clone and annotated with V, D and J genes, copy number and frequency. Sequences were labeled productive if in frame, and non-productive if out of frame or containing stop codons. Clonality was calculated from Shannon's entropy as previously described. The predicted amino acid sequences of productive clones were used to derive mean CDR3 Kyte-Doolittle hydropathy. Scaled V gene usage was hierarchically clustered using Manhattan distance and complete linkage with the R hclust function. Clone sharing by CDR3 amino acid sequence was assessed by resampling 12 repertoires per group over 100 rounds. The repertoires were screened for around 70 published EBV-specific TCRbeta sequences and roughly 240 published CMV-specific TCRbeta sequences. After two CVID samples that produced fewer than 10,000 sequences were dropped from the analysis, around 40 CVID repertoires remained. The source is immuneACCESS, and TCRdb retained only in-frame sequences with V and J called. Part of the clones is not carried over; for the studies checked, unresolved V genes explain less than half of this, and the remainder is unexplained. D and trimming come from the DNA, and the V and J calls and clone size come from that table. The sample comprises 25,000 to 30,000 clones, and every one was counted more than once. The ten largest clones represent roughly 29% of the sample.

Standard criteria, namely reduction of serum IgG, IgA and/or IgM below the normal range together with specific antibody deficiency, were applied for the diagnosis of CVID. The CVID group comprised 40 to 50 subjects, 15 or so female and approximately 29 male, aged roughly 9 to 70 years with a mean age of roughly 44. Most of the CVID patients and most of the healthy controls were of Caucasian heritage. At the time of study participation, every CVID subject had been on replacement immunoglobulin therapy for one year or longer. At the time of blood collection, no CVID subject was ill or was being treated with immunomodulatory or immunosuppressive medication. Heparinized peripheral whole blood samples of about 5 to 8 ml were obtained from each donor. Genomic DNA from adults with common variable immune deficiency (CVID) and from healthy adult controls was used to sequence TCRbeta CDR3 repertoires. Diluted blood was density-centrifuged over Hypaque 1077 or Ficoll-Paque to isolate peripheral blood mononuclear cells. Genomic DNA was obtained from unsorted mononuclear cells using either Qiagen column purification or a centrifugation-based method.

Taken from the germline V gene, the CDR1 and CDR2 loops are MNHEY and SVGEGT. The V end loses 6 bases and the J end loses 0 bases, and a stretch of 9 bases separates them. The CDR3 goes from the cysteine to the phenylalanine over 14 residues. The DNA has 33 bases, all within the CDR3, and is read from base 1. The paper's findings and limits, for the study overall: Correlations between repertoire features and clinical complications were limited by patient heterogeneity within the CVID cohort. According to the authors, figuring out what caused the increased clonality in CVID would require sequencing the repertoires of T cell subpopulations. Fewer TCRbeta clones were shared among CVID subjects than among healthy controls (p < 0.0001). Reportedly, TCRbeta sequences from CVID had fewer deletions and N-nucleotide insertions, and highly modified clones with 13 or more V deletions were absent from CVID. Compared with healthy controls, CVID subjects showed increased TCRbeta clonality (t-test p = 0.018), a feature most characteristic of about a third of subjects. Even though DNA input was the same, control samples had an average of around 75,000 unique sequences each, compared with about 31,000 in CVID samples.

This clone occurred many times. The specificity of this receptor is unknown. The read is 3 residues too short to cover the CDR3 end, so that end is filled in from the germline J gene. The rearrangement combines TRBV6-2 or TRBV6-3 with TRBJ1-5; no confident D gene assignment can be made. The sequenced sample was peripheral blood mononuclear cells. The clonotype comes from a human donor with common variable immunodeficiency. The CDR3 corresponds to CASRRGGSNQPQHF. CDR3 bases read: TGTGCCAGCAGAAGAGGTGGTAGCAATCAGCCC.